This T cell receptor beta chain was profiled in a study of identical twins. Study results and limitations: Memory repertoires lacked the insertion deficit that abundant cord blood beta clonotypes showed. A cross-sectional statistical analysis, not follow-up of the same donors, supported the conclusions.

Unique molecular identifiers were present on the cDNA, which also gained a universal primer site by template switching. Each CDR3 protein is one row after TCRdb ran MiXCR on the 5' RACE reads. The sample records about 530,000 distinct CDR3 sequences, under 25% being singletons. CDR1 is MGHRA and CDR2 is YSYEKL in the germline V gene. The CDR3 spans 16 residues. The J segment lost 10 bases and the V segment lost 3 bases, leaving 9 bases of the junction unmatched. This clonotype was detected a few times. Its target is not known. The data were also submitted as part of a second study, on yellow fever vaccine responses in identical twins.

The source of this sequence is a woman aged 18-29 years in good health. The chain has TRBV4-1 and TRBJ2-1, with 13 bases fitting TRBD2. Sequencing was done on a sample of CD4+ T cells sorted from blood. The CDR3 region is CASSQTTSGGAEEQFF. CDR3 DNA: TGCGCCAGCAGCCAGACCACTAGCGGGGGGGCGGAGGAGCAGTTCTTC.